Listed below are T cell receptor beta chains from one sample, sequenced in a study of control samples from healthy donors and cancer patients. The assay was immunoSEQ multiplex PCR, and TCRdb's table has in-frame clones only and misses some. The data contain some 120,000 clones, approximately 91% of them seen just once; the ten biggest clones take up 7.8%. The sequenced material came from blood. The origin of the receptors is a woman aged 18-29 years in good health. The conserved cysteine and the conserved F or W are not part of the CDR3 here. Each record gives: V gene, CDR3 length, CDR3 protein.

V gene: TRBV5-1
CDR3 length: 11
CDR3 protein: ASSLRLNTEAF

V gene: TRBV9
CDR3 length: 11
CDR3 protein: ASSTEITDTQY

V gene: TRBV20-1
CDR3 length: 10
CDR3 protein: SASRFTDTQY

V gene: TRBV28
CDR3 length: 13
CDR3 protein: ASSFIKVSNQPQH

V gene: TRBV7-2
CDR3 length: 11
CDR3 protein: ASSFGNTGELF

V gene: TRBV18
CDR3 length: 11
CDR3 protein: ASSPRDGYGYT

V gene: TRBV27
CDR3 length: 15
CDR3 protein: ASRTLYETSSHYEQY

V gene: TRBV6-5
CDR3 length: 11
CDR3 protein: ATQGQGLSEQF

V gene: TRBV12-3/TRBV12-4
CDR3 length: 10
CDR3 protein: ASSYDADTQY

V gene: TRBV24-1
CDR3 length: 15
CDR3 protein: ATSDPTGASNTGELF

V gene: TRBV3-1/TRBV3-2
CDR3 length: 13
CDR3 protein: ASSPPGHLNTEAF

V gene: TRBV29-1
CDR3 length: 12
CDR3 protein: SVARQGGWTEAF

V gene: TRBV12-5
CDR3 length: 14
CDR3 protein: ASGLRTSGYAYEQY

V gene: TRBV7-9
CDR3 length: 14
CDR3 protein: ASSLGLAATGGEQF

V gene: TRBV28
CDR3 length: 13
CDR3 protein: ASSLSEGGKDTQY

V gene: TRBV7-9
CDR3 length: 15
CDR3 protein: ASSDLRTSGFRYEQY

V gene: TRBV27
CDR3 length: 13
CDR3 protein: ASKIREGYTGELF

V gene: TRBV6-2/TRBV6-3
CDR3 length: 10
CDR3 protein: ASSNPYNEQF

V gene: TRBV19
CDR3 length: 12
CDR3 protein: ASSDGTRNQPQH

V gene: TRBV6-2/TRBV6-3
CDR3 length: 15
CDR3 protein: ASSYASPRLASYEQY

V gene: TRBV30
CDR3 length: 10
CDR3 protein: AWGASSGIQY

V gene: TRBV5-4
CDR3 length: 12
CDR3 protein: ASSLSYSNTEAF

V gene: TRBV11-2
CDR3 length: 12
CDR3 protein: ASSLPRGRTEAF

V gene: TRBV9
CDR3 length: 13
CDR3 protein: ASSVAVGRSYEQY

V gene: TRBV3-1/TRBV3-2
CDR3 length: 13
CDR3 protein: ASSQAGGLNGELF

V gene: TRBV7-2
CDR3 length: 14
CDR3 protein: ASSFTGTGGWDIQY

V gene: TRBV19
CDR3 length: 11
CDR3 protein: ASSSGIQETQY

V gene: TRBV5-4
CDR3 length: 14
CDR3 protein: ASSLYPGQEIYGYT

V gene: TRBV28
CDR3 length: 17
CDR3 protein: ASSLWGRGQGLNTGELF

V gene: TRBV19
CDR3 length: 14
CDR3 protein: ASSMIATSLNQPQH

V gene: TRBV19
CDR3 length: 14
CDR3 protein: ASSITRTGPGETQY

V gene: TRBV5-5
CDR3 length: 11
CDR3 protein: ASSLGGKETQY

V gene: TRBV9
CDR3 length: 14
CDR3 protein: ASSAIRQGEDNEQF

V gene: TRBV28
CDR3 length: 10
CDR3 protein: ASSLTNYGYT

V gene: TRBV18
CDR3 length: 12
CDR3 protein: ASSPRQLNTEAF

V gene: TRBV7-9
CDR3 length: 15
CDR3 protein: ASSLGRAVGITDTQY

V gene: TRBV13
CDR3 length: 11
CDR3 protein: ASSLGQNYGYT

V gene: TRBV4-2
CDR3 length: 13
CDR3 protein: ASSRLGAANEKLF

V gene: TRBV28
CDR3 length: 12
CDR3 protein: ATKAGTTSYEQY

V gene: TRBV3-1/TRBV3-2
CDR3 length: 16
CDR3 protein: ASGRVSFKGVRNTEAF

V gene: TRBV28
CDR3 length: 12
CDR3 protein: ASSHRGRVAEAF

V gene: TRBV27
CDR3 length: 11
CDR3 protein: ASSSQGAEPFT

V gene: TRBV7-2
CDR3 length: 14
CDR3 protein: ASSFAGTGPSYEQY

V gene: TRBV5-5
CDR3 length: 12
CDR3 protein: ASSLARYQETQY

V gene: TRBV24-1
CDR3 length: 14
CDR3 protein: ATSDLRTSGSGELF

V gene: TRBV5-6
CDR3 length: 12
CDR3 protein: ASSLAGQQETQY

V gene: TRBV7-2
CDR3 length: 13
CDR3 protein: ASSPQWGIGQPQH

V gene: TRBV28
CDR3 length: 17
CDR3 protein: ASSGNTGGELTGNQPQH

V gene: TRBV9
CDR3 length: 15
CDR3 protein: ASSVEESRVRVGELF

V gene: TRBV28
CDR3 length: 14
CDR3 protein: ASRNLAGGPYNEQF

V gene: TRBV27
CDR3 length: 15
CDR3 protein: ASSPTLAGVNFYEQY

V gene: TRBV28
CDR3 length: 12
CDR3 protein: ASSRLAGTYEQY

V gene: TRBV24-1
CDR3 length: 13
CDR3 protein: ATSAPGGENQPQH

V gene: TRBV6-5
CDR3 length: 11
CDR3 protein: ASSYDRDQPQH

V gene: TRBV5-8
CDR3 length: 14
CDR3 protein: ASSSGQELRQETQY

V gene: TRBV27
CDR3 length: 13
CDR3 protein: ASSGEGQYNEKLF

V gene: TRBV28
CDR3 length: 12
CDR3 protein: ASSAGVVKNIQY